A selection of T cell receptor beta chains follows, all from one sample in a study of post-analysis software for immune sequencing data. Using its own MiXCR run on the PCR reads, TCRdb lists one record per CDR3 protein. Of 150,000 to 200,000 distinct CDR3 sequences in the sample, about 30% were seen once. Material for sequencing was blood. The receptors derive from a girl between 5 and 17 years old with multiple sclerosis. Each CDR3 is given with its conserved first and last residue. Fields, in order: clone size, V gene, J gene, CDR3 protein. The size of a clone is reported for some rows only, either as once, few or many, or as a class for expanded clones.

clone_size: few; v_call: TRBV3-1; j_call: TRBJ2-2; cdr3_aa: CASSQTAVGRGELFF
clone_size: .; v_call: TRBV7-9; j_call: TRBJ2-7; cdr3_aa: CASSVDRGLAWVVHEQYF
clone_size: many; v_call: TRBV7-2; j_call: TRBJ2-3; cdr3_aa: CASSLFGAGSTDTQYF
clone_size: few; v_call: TRBV7-9; j_call: TRBJ1-2; cdr3_aa: CASSRGISYRRRRGYGYTF
clone_size: many; v_call: TRBV4-1; j_call: TRBJ2-5; cdr3_aa: CASSRPAGASQETQYF
clone_size: few; v_call: TRBV6-5; j_call: TRBJ1-1; cdr3_aa: CASSYSDEAFF
clone_size: few; v_call: TRBV16; j_call: TRBJ1-1; cdr3_aa: CASSLNPRGREAFF
clone_size: .; v_call: TRBV7-8; j_call: TRBJ1-1; cdr3_aa: CASSHEGNTEAFF
clone_size: many; v_call: TRBV5-1; j_call: TRBJ2-5; cdr3_aa: CASSSGAGAETQYF
clone_size: few; v_call: TRBV6-6; j_call: TRBJ1-1; cdr3_aa: CASSSRDLQQAFF
clone_size: few; v_call: TRBV20-1; j_call: TRBJ1-1; cdr3_aa: CSAPRAQGGLAEAFF
clone_size: .; v_call: TRBV5-1; j_call: TRBJ1-1; cdr3_aa: CASNFAALKGQANTEAFF
clone_size: many; v_call: TRBV28; j_call: TRBJ2-5; cdr3_aa: CASSVADQETQYF
clone_size: many; v_call: TRBV12-3/TRBV12-4; j_call: TRBJ1-1; cdr3_aa: CASSLEVIPVSGGQAFF
clone_size: few; v_call: TRBV15; j_call: TRBJ2-5; cdr3_aa: CATFLDTSRETQYF
clone_size: .; v_call: TRBV5-1; j_call: TRBJ2-3; cdr3_aa: CASSPGQAGGTDTQYF
clone_size: many; v_call: TRBV12-3/TRBV12-4; j_call: TRBJ2-5; cdr3_aa: CASSFSRLAGGETQYF
clone_size: .; v_call: TRBV5-1; j_call: TRBJ2-1; cdr3_aa: CASSWVRTEYNEQFF
clone_size: few; v_call: TRBV12-3/TRBV12-4; j_call: TRBJ1-2; cdr3_aa: CASSHNYGYTF
clone_size: few; v_call: TRBV5-1; j_call: TRBJ1-2; cdr3_aa: CASSLGTGYTPGYTF
clone_size: .; v_call: TRBV9; j_call: TRBJ2-1; cdr3_aa: CASSSSSGGFSYNEQFF
clone_size: .; v_call: TRBV20-1; j_call: TRBJ1-4; cdr3_aa: CSARDGPNEKLFF
clone_size: .; v_call: TRBV20-1; j_call: TRBJ2-7; cdr3_aa: CSARDLLAGGSYEQYF
clone_size: few; v_call: TRBV10-2; j_call: TRBJ1-1; cdr3_aa: CASSEVQGAETEAFF
clone_size: once; v_call: TRBV19; j_call: TRBJ1-5; cdr3_aa: CASSHTGPQPQHF
clone_size: few; v_call: TRBV9; j_call: TRBJ2-5; cdr3_aa: CASSVAAQGAFETQYF
clone_size: .; v_call: TRBV19; j_call: TRBJ1-1; cdr3_aa: CASSINTATEAFF
clone_size: few; v_call: TRBV13; j_call: TRBJ1-4; cdr3_aa: CASSLQGAGEKLFF
clone_size: many; v_call: TRBV27; j_call: TRBJ2-7; cdr3_aa: CASRGSSYEQYF
clone_size: .; v_call: TRBV30; j_call: .; cdr3_aa: CAWSVLGSGRPNSSGEQYF
clone_size: many; v_call: TRBV4-2; j_call: TRBJ2-5; cdr3_aa: CASSQEGGVETQYF
clone_size: few; v_call: TRBV7-3; j_call: TRBJ2-1; cdr3_aa: CASSYLGLCNEQFF
clone_size: .; v_call: TRBV6-5; j_call: TRBJ1-1; cdr3_aa: CASSPDPTGGRTEAFF
clone_size: .; v_call: TRBV7-2; j_call: TRBJ2-4; cdr3_aa: CASSSPGTVAKNIQYF
clone_size: .; v_call: TRBV7-8; j_call: TRBJ1-4; cdr3_aa: CASSFRGTNEKLFF
clone_size: .; v_call: TRBV28; j_call: TRBJ2-7; cdr3_aa: CVSGLNKGVQNEQYF
clone_size: .; v_call: TRBV28; j_call: TRBJ2-3; cdr3_aa: CASSWGLAVAESPGNTQYF
clone_size: .; v_call: TRBV9; j_call: TRBJ2-6; cdr3_aa: CASSEYQGPGGANVLTF
clone_size: .; v_call: TRBV12-3/TRBV12-4; j_call: TRBJ2-2; cdr3_aa: CASNEGRGNTGELFF
clone_size: few; v_call: TRBV7-8; j_call: TRBJ2-7; cdr3_aa: CASSWGLLAQYF
clone_size: .; v_call: TRBV12-3/TRBV12-4; j_call: TRBJ2-7; cdr3_aa: CASSFTSPYEQYF
clone_size: few; v_call: TRBV27; j_call: TRBJ2-7; cdr3_aa: CASTTDRSTYEQYF